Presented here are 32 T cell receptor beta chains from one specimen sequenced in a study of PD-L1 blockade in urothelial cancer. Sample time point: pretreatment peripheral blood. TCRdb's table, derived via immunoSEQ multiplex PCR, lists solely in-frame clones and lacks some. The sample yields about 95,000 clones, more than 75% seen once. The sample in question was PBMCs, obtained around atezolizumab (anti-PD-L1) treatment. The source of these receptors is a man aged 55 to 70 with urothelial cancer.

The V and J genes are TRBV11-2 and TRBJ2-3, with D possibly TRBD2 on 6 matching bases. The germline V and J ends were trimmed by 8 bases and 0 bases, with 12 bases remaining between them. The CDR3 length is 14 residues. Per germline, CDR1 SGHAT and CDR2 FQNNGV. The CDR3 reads CASRSGVSTDTQYF. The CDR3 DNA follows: TGTGCCAGCCGTAGCGGCGTAAGCACAGATACGCAGTATTTT.

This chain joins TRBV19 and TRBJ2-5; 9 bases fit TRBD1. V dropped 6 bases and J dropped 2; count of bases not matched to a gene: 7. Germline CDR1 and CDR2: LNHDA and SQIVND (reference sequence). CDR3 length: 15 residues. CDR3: CASSLPGQGQETQYF. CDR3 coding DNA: TGTGCCAGTAGCCTCCCCGGACAGGGGCAAGAGACCCAGTACTTC.

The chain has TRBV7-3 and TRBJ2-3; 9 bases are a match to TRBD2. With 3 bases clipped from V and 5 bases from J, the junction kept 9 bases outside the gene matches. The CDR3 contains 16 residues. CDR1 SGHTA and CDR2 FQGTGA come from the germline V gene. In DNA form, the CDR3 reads TGTGCCAGCAGCTTGTCTAGCGGGGTGGGGCAAGATACGCAGTATTTT. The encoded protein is CASSLSSGVGQDTQYF.

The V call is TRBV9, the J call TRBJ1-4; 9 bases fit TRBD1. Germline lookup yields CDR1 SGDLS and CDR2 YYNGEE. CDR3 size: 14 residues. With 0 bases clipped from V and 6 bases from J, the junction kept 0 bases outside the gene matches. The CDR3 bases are TGTGCCAGCAGCGTAGACAGGGGGCATGAAAAACTGTTTTTT. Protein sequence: CASSVDRGHEKLFF.

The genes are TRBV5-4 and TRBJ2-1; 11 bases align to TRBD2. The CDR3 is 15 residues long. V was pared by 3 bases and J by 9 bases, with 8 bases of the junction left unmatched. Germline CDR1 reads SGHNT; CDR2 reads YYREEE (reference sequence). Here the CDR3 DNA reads TGTGCCAGCAGCTCTGTTAGCGGGAGGGCTACTGAGCAGTTCTTC. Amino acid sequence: CASSSVSGRATEQFF.

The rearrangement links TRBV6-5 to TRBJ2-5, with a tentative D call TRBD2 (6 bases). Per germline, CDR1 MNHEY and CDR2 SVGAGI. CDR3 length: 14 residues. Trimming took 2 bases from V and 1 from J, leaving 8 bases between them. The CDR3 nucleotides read TGTGCCAGCAGTTACCGGGGGTTCCAAGAGACCCAGTACTTC. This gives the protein CASSYRGFQETQYF.

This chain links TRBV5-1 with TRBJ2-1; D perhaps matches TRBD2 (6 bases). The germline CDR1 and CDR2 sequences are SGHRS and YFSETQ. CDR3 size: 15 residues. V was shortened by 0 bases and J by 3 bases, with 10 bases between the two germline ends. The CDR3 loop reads CASSLEQGGYNEQFF. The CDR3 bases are TGCGCCAGCAGCTTGGAGCAGGGAGGCTACAATGAGCAGTTCTTC.

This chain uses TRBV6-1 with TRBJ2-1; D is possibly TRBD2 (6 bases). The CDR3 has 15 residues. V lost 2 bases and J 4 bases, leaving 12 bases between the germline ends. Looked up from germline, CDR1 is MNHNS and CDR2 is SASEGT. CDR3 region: CASSEWDSAYNEQFF. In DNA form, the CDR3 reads TGTGCCAGCAGTGAATGGGACTCCGCATACAATGAGCAGTTCTTC.

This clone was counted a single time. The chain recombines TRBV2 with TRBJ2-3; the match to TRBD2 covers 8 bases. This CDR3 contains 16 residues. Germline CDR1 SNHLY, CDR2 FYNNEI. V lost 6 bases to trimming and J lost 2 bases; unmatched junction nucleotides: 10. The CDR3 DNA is TGTGCCAGCAGCCACGGACTAGCTGTGATCACAGATACGCAGTATTTT. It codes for CASSHGLAVITDTQYF.

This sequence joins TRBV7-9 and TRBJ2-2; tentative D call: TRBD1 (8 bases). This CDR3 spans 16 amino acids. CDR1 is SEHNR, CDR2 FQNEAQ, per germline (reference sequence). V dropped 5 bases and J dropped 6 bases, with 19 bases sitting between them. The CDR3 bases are TGTGCCAGCAGCCGACTTGGACAGGGAGGGTCCGGGGAGCTGTTTTTT. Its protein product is CASSRLGQGGSGELFF.

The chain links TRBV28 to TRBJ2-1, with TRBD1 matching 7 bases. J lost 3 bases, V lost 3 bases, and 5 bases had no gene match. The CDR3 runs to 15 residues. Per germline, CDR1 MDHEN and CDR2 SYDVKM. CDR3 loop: CASSFRAGGYNEQFF. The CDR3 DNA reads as TGTGCCAGCAGTTTTAGGGCAGGGGGCTACAATGAGCAGTTCTTC.

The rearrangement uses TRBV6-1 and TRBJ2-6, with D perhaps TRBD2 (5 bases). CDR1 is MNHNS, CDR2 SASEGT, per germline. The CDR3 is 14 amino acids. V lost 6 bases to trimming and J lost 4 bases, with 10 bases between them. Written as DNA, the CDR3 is TGTGCCAGCAGGGGAGACTTCGGGGCCAACGTCCTGACTTTC. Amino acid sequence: CASRGDFGANVLTF.

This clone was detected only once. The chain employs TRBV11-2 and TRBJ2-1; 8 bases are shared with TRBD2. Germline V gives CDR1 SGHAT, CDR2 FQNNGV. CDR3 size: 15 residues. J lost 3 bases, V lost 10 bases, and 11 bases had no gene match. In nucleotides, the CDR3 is TGTGCCACTGCGGGGAGCGGGAGTAGCTACAATGAGCAGTTCTTC. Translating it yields CATAGSGSSYNEQFF.

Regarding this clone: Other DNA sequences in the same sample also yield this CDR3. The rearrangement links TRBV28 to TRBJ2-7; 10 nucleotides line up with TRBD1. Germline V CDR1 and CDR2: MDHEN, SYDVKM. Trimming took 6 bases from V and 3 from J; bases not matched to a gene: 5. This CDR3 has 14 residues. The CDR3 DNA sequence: TGTGCCAGCAGGTCGGGACAGGGGATCTACGAGCAGTACTTC. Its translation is CASRSGQGIYEQYF.

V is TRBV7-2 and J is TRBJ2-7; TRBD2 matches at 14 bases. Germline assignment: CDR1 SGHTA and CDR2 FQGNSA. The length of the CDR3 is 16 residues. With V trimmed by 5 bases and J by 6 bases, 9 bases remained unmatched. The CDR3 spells CASSLGTSGRRSEQYF. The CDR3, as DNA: TGTGCCAGCAGCCTCGGGACTAGCGGGAGAAGATCCGAGCAGTACTTC.

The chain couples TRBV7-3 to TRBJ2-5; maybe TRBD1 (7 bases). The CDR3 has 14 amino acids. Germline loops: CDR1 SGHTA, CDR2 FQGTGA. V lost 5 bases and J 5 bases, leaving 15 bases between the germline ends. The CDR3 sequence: CASSPQGEAETQYF. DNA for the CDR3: TGTGCCAGCAGCCCCCAGGGGGAGGCCGAGACCCAGTACTTC. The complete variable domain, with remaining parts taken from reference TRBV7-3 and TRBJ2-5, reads GAGVSQTPSNKVTEKGKYVELRCDPISGHTALYWYRQSLGQGPEFLIYFQGTGAADDSGLPNDRFFAVRPEGSVSTLKIQRTERGDSAVYLCASSPQGEAETQYFGPGTRLLVL.

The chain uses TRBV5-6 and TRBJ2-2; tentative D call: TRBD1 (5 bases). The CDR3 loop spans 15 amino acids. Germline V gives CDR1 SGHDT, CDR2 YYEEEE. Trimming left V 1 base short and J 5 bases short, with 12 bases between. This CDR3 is CASSLRGSATGELFF. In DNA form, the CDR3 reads TGTGCCAGCAGCTTGAGGGGTTCTGCTACCGGGGAGCTGTTTTTT.

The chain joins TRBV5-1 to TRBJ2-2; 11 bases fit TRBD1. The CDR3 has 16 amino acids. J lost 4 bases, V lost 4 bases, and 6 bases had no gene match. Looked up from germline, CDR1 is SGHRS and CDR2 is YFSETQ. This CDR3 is CASSNGQGALTGELFF. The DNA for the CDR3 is TGCGCCAGCAGCAACGGACAGGGGGCCCTCACCGGGGAGCTGTTTTTT.

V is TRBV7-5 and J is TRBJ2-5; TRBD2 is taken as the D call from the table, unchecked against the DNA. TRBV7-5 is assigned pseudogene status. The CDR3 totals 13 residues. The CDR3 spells CARSKGAQETQYF. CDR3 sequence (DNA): TGTGCCAGAAGTAAGGGAGCCCAAGAGACCCAGTACTTC.

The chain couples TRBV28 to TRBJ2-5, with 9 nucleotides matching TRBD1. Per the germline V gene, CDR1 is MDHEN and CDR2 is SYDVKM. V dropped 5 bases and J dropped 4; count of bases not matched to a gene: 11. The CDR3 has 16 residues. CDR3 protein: CASSTWDRVVRETQYF. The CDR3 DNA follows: TGTGCCAGCAGTACCTGGGACAGGGTAGTCAGAGAGACCCAGTACTTC. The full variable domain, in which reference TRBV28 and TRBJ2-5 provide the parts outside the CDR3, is DVKVTQSSRYLVKRTGEKVFLECVQDMDHENMFWYRQDPGLGLRLIYFSYDVKMKEKGDIPEGYSVSREKKERFSLILESASTNQTSMYLCASSTWDRVVRETQYFGPGTRLLVL.

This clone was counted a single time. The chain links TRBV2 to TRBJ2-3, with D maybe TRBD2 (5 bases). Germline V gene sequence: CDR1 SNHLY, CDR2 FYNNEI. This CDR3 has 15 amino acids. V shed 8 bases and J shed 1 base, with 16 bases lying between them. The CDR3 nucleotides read TGTGCCAGCCACGGTAGGCTAGCCGGCACAGATACGCAGTATTTT. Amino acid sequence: CASHGRLAGTDTQYF.

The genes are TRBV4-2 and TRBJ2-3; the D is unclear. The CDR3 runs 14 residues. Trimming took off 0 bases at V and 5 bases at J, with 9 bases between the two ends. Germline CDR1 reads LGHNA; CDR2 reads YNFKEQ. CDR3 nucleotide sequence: TGTGCCAGCAGCCAAGATCACTCTAGAGATACGCAGTATTTT. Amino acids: CASSQDHSRDTQYF.

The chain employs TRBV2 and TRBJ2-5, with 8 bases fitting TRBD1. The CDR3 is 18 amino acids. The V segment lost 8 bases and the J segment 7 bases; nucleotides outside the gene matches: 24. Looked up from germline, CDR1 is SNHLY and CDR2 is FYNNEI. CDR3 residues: CASGPDRGNLISTPTQYF. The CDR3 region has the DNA TGTGCCAGCGGACCCGACAGGGGAAACCTAATAAGTACCCCGACCCAGTACTTC.

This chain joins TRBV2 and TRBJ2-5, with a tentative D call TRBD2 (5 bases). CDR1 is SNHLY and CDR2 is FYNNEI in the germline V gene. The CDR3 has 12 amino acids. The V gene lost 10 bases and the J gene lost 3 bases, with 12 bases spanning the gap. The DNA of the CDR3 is TGTGCCACCGGACTCGAAAAAGAGACCCAGTACTTC. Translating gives CATGLEKETQYF.

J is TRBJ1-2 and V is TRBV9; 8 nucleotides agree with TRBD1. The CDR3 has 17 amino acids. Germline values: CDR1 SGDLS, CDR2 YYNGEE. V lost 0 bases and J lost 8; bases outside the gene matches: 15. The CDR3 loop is CASSVAGGTRDPYGYTF. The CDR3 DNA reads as TGTGCCAGCAGCGTAGCAGGGGGCACAAGGGATCCTTACGGCTACACCTTC. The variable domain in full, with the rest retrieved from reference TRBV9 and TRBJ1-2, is DSGVTQTPKHLITATGQRVTLRCSPRSGDLSVYWYQQSLDQGLQFLIQYYNGEERAKGNILERFSAQQFPDLHSELNLSSLELGDSALYFCASSVAGGTRDPYGYTFGSGTRLTVV.

The CDR3 sequence is CASTPADYYEQYF. The CDR3 bases are TGTGCCAGCACTCCGGCAGACTACTACGAGCAGTACTTC. The genes are TRBV9 and TRBJ2-7; tentative D call: TRBD2 (5 bases). The germline CDR1 and CDR2 sequences are SGDLS and YYNGEE. The CDR3 covers 13 residues. The V end lost 6 bases, the J end lost 3 bases, and 13 bases lay between the germline ends.

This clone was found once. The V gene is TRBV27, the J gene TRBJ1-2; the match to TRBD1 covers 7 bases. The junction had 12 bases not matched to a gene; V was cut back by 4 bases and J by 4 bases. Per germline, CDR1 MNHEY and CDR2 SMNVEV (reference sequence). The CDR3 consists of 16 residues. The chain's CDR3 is CASSSTDRPPGYGYTF. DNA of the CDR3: TGTGCCAGCAGTTCTACGGACAGGCCTCCTGGCTATGGCTACACCTTC.

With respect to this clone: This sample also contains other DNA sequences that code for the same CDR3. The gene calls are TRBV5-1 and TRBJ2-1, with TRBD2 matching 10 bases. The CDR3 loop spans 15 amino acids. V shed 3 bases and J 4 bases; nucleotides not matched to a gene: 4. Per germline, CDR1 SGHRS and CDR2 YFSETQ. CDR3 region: CASSSGTSAYNEQFF. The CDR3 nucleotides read TGCGCCAGCAGCTCCGGGACTAGCGCTTACAATGAGCAGTTCTTC.

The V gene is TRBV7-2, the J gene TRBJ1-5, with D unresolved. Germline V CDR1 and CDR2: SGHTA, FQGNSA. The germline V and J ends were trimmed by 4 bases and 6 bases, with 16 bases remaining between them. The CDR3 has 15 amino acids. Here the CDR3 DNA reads TGTGCCAGCAGCTCCCAGGCGACGGTTAGTCAGCCCCAGCATTTT. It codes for CASSSQATVSQPQHF. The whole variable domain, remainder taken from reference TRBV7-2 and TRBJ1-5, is GAGVSQSPSNKVTEKGKDVELRCDPISGHTALYWYRQSLGQGLEFLIYFQGNSAPDKSGLPSDRFSAERTGGSVSTLTIQRTQQEDSAVYLCASSSQATVSQPQHFGDGTRLSIL.

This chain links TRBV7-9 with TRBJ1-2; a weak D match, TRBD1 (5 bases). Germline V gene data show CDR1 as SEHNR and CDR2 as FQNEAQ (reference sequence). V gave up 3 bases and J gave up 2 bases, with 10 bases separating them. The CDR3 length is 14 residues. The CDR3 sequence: CASSLQGSNYGYTF. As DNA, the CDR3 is TGTGCCAGCAGCTTGCAGGGATCAAACTATGGCTACACCTTC. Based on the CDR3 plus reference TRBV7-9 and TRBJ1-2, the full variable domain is DTGVSQNPRHKITKRGQNVTFRCDPISEHNRLYWYRQTLGQGPEFLTYFQNEAQLEKSRLLSDRFSAERPKGSFSTLEIQRTEQGDSAMYLCASSLQGSNYGYTFGSGTRLTVV.

CDR3 coding DNA: TGTGCCAGTAGTAGGGGCGAATACGAGCAGTACTTC. Its protein product is CASSRGEYEQYF. The J gene is TRBJ2-7, the V gene TRBV19, with D tentatively TRBD1 (5 bases). V was trimmed by 4 bases and J by 4 bases, leaving 8 bases between them. This CDR3 is 12 amino acids long. The germline V gene encodes CDR1 LNHDA and CDR2 SQIVND (reference sequence).

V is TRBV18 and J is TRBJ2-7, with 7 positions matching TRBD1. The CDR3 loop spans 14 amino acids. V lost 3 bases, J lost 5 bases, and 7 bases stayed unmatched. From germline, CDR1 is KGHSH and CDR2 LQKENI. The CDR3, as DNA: TGTGCCAGCTCACCGGACAGGCCTGGCCACGAGCAGTACTTC. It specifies CASSPDRPGHEQYF.